This TCR beta chain appears in the sequencing data of a study of T cells in Graves' hyperthyroidism and ophthalmopathy. Study overall: The blood sample was taken at first diagnosis, before treatment began. Broader study findings: Most thyroid clonotypes expanded above 0.001 were also detected in blood.

The CDR3 runs 11 residues. Germline-derived CDR1 and CDR2 are DFQATT and SNEGSKA (reference sequence). The germline V and J ends were trimmed by 2 bases and 6 bases, with 7 bases remaining between them. There are many counts of this clonotype. What it recognizes is unknown. Amplified regions were TCR beta CDR3 sequences from RNA transcripts. Carried out on the TCR CDR3, a first-round RT-PCR used the HTBI primer set. Each CDR3 protein is one row after TCRdb ran MiXCR on the multiplex PCR reads. Of around 300,000 distinct CDR3 sequences detected, roughly an eighth appear once; the ten largest clones hold almost 35%.

Sequenced: blood. The V and J genes are TRBV20-1 and TRBJ1-2; D is unclear. The clonotype was recovered from a woman aged 40 to 50 with Graves' ophthalmopathy. This CDR3 reads CSARQLDGYTF. DNA for the CDR3: TGCAGTGCTAGACAGCTGGATGGCTACACCTTC.